This is a list of T cell receptor beta chains from one sample in a study of human T cells and chemical hapten exposure. In TCRdb, the RACE reads were re-called with MiXCR into one record per CDR3 protein. The sample holds 380,000 or so distinct CDR3 sequences, around 5% seen once. Sample: whole blood, taken in connection with sensitization to the hapten diphenylcyclopropenone (DPC). The receptors were gathered from a woman in her forties or fifties with alopecia areata. Some clones in this sample may be carry-over from other donors' samples. Both conserved end residues are part of each CDR3. The D gene is left open where the match is weak. A clone size is listed for some rows: how often the clone was seen (once, few, many), or a class if it is expanded.

clone size,D gene,J gene,V gene,CDR3 DNA,CDR3 protein
many,-,TRBJ2-3,TRBV9,TGTGCCAGCAACAGACGCGGAGGACCTAGCACAGATACGCAGTATTTT,CASNRRGGPSTDTQYF
-,-,TRBJ2-3,TRBV12-3/TRBV12-4,TGTGCCAGCAGTTCCTATCGGGGGGCGGGGACAGATACGCAGTATTTT,CASSSYRGAGTDTQYF
-,-,TRBJ1-1,TRBV5-1,TGCGCCAGCAGCTTTCAGGTCGGGGTTACAACTGAAGCTTTCTTT,CASSFQVGVTTEAFF
few,TRBD2,TRBJ2-1,TRBV6-1,TGTGCCAGCAGTGAAGCACCTAGCGGGAGCAATGAGCAGTTCTTC,CASSEAPSGSNEQFF
-,-,TRBJ1-1,TRBV27,TGTGCCAGCAGTTTATGGGGTGGGGCGGGAGCTGAAGCTTTCTTT,CASSLWGGAGAEAFF
-,TRBD2,TRBJ2-6,TRBV10-3,TGTGCCATCAACCACCGGGGGGATAGCTCTGGGGCCAACGTCCTGACTTTC,CAINHRGDSSGANVLTF
few,-,TRBJ2-1,TRBV27,TGTGCCAGCAGGATACAGGGAGACAATGAGCAGTTCTTC,CASRIQGDNEQFF
few,TRBD2,TRBJ2-1,TRBV24-1,TGTGCCACCAGTTCCCCGAGACTAGCGGACGAGCAGTTCTTC,CATSSPRLADEQFF
few,-,TRBJ2-7,TRBV6-1,TGTGCCAGCAGCGAAGGAGGGGTCGAGCAGTACTTC,CASSEGGVEQYF
many,TRBD2,TRBJ2-3,TRBV5-1,TGCGCCAGCAGCTTGGAGGGACTAGCGATCGATACGCAGTATTTT,CASSLEGLAIDTQYF
-,-,TRBJ1-1,TRBV5-1,TGCACCAGCAGCTTGTCTGCGAACACTGAAGCTTTCTTT,CTSSLSANTEAFF
many,TRBD1,TRBJ1-2,TRBV19,TGTGCCAGTACGGACAGGCCTTTCTATGGCTACACCTTC,CASTDRPFYGYTF
few,-,TRBJ2-7,TRBV12-3/TRBV12-4,TGTGCCAGCAGTTGGCGGCAGGGGCTCCTAGGCGAGCAGTACTTC,CASSWRQGLLGEQYF
-,-,TRBJ2-6,TRBV27,TGTGCCAGCAGTTTATTCAGGACTGGGGCCAACGTCCTGACTTTC,CASSLFRTGANVLTF
many,-,TRBJ2-5,TRBV7-9,TGTGCCAGCAGCTTCGTAAAGGGGATGGAAGAGACCCAGTACTTC,CASSFVKGMEETQYF
few,-,TRBJ1-1,TRBV6-1,TGTGCCAGCAGTCCCGCCCCAGGGAACACTGAAGCTTTCTTT,CASSPAPGNTEAFF
-,-,TRBJ2-1,TRBV24-1,TGTGCCACCGGGCCCGGCAGGGGACTCTACAATGAGCAGTTCTTC,CATGPGRGLYNEQFF
many,-,TRBJ2-1,TRBV10-3,TGTGCCATCAGTGATACGGGGTCCTACAATGAGCAGTTCTTC,CAISDTGSYNEQFF
few,TRBD2,TRBJ2-3,TRBV3-1,TGTGCCAGCAGCCCCGAATCTCTGACAAGCGGGGGAGATACGCAGTATTTT,CASSPESLTSGGDTQYF
many,-,TRBJ2-1,TRBV12-3/TRBV12-4,TGTGCCAGCAGTTTAATCCGAGGAGCGCCCGAGTTCTTC,CASSLIRGAPEFF
few,-,TRBJ1-1,TRBV12-3/TRBV12-4,TGTGCCAGCAGTCAGGCTCCGAACACTGAAGCTTTCTTT,CASSQAPNTEAFF
many,-,TRBJ1-1,TRBV28,TGTGCCAGCAGTCTACGGACAGAAAGGACTGAAGCTTTCTTT,CASSLRTERTEAFF
many,TRBD1,TRBJ1-1,TRBV7-6,TGTGCCAGCAGCTTAGGAAGACAGGGGTACACTGAAGCTTTCTTT,CASSLGRQGYTEAFF
few,-,TRBJ1-1,TRBV20-1,TGCAGTGCTAGAAGTGGGTCCGGCTTGATGAACACTGAAGCTTTCTTT,CSARSGSGLMNTEAFF
-,-,TRBJ1-2,TRBV6-5,TGTGCCAGCAGCCGATTACAGGCGTCCGACTATGGCTACACCTTC,CASSRLQASDYGYTF
-,TRBD2,TRBJ2-7,TRBV5-1,TGCGCCAGCAGCTTGGGTAGCGGGGCCTACGAGCAGTACTTC,CASSLGSGAYEQYF
-,TRBD2,TRBJ2-3,TRBV29-1,TGCAGCGTCCCCGACAGGACTAGCGGGAGGGAAAATACGCAGTATTTT,CSVPDRTSGRENTQYF
few,-,TRBJ1-4,TRBV28,TGTGCCAGCAGTCCCCTTAGGAACACTGAGAGGGAAAAACTGTTTTTT,CASSPLRNTEREKLFF
few,-,TRBJ1-1,TRBV6-5,TGTGCCAGCAGTTACTCAAACGCGGGACCTGAAGCTTTCTTT,CASSYSNAGPEAFF
-,-,TRBJ2-4,TRBV6-2/TRBV6-3,TGTGCCAGCAGTGTACGGGGAGTCTTAGTCAATAACATTCAGTACTTC,CASSVRGVLVNNIQYF
many,TRBD1,TRBJ2-2,TRBV28,TGTGCCAGCAGTGAAACCGCAGGGGGCCCTCTCACCGGGGAGCTGTTTTTT,CASSETAGGPLTGELFF
few,-,TRBJ1-4,TRBV20-1,TGCAGTGCTACCGGACAACGCGAAAAACTGTTTTTT,CSATGQREKLFF
few,-,TRBJ2-5,TRBV5-1,TGCGCCAGCAGCTTGTTTCCCGGGGCGCGGAGAGAGACCCAGTACTTC,CASSLFPGARRETQYF
-,-,TRBJ2-3,TRBV30,TGTGCCTGGAGTACAAGGGGTAGAGATACGCAGTATTTT,CAWSTRGRDTQYF
-,-,TRBJ1-2,TRBV20-1,TGCAGTGCTAGAGACCCCTCGGGGGTGGAGGGCTACACCTTC,CSARDPSGVEGYTF
-,TRBD1,TRBJ1-2,TRBV5-5,TGTGCCAGCAGCTCCGGTACAGGGGAAATTAACTATGGCTACACCTTC,CASSSGTGEINYGYTF
-,TRBD1,TRBJ2-1,TRBV6-5,TGTGCCAGTTGGGACAGGGGCTTCTACAATGAGCAGTTCTTC,CASWDRGFYNEQFF
-,-,TRBJ1-4,TRBV4-1,TGCGCCAGCAGCCAAGCAATGCGGACTAATGAAAAACTGTTTTTT,CASSQAMRTNEKLFF
-,TRBD1,TRBJ2-7,TRBV15,TGTGCCACCAGTCAAGCCGGGACAGGCTCGGGCGAGCAGTACTTC,CATSQAGTGSGEQYF
few,-,TRBJ2-3,TRBV12-3/TRBV12-4,TGTGCCAGCAGCCAAGCCCGGGACATCCAAGGAGGCCCCACAGATACGCAGTATTTT,CASSQARDIQGGPTDTQYF
-,-,TRBJ1-6,TRBV6-5,TGTGCCAGCAGCCCTCTAACTTCACCCCTCCACTTT,CASSPLTSPLHF
few,TRBD2,TRBJ2-5,TRBV30,TGTGCCTGGAGTGCTCTAGCGGGAGTTAGGTTCGAGACCCAGTACTTC,CAWSALAGVRFETQYF
many,-,TRBJ1-5,TRBV20-1,TGCAGTGCCGGAACAGGGCGGAATCAGCCCCAGCATTTT,CSAGTGRNQPQHF
-,TRBD1,TRBJ1-1,TRBV9,TGTGCCAGCAGCGTAAGGGACAGGATCACTGAAGCTTTCTTT,CASSVRDRITEAFF
many,-,TRBJ2-7,TRBV27,TGTGCCAGCAGTCCTAGGACCCACGAGCAGTACTTC,CASSPRTHEQYF
-,-,TRBJ2-5,TRBV28,TGTGCCAGCAGTTCTGTAGAGGGAGGCGATGAGACCCAGTACTTC,CASSSVEGGDETQYF
-,-,TRBJ2-2,TRBV6-2/TRBV6-3,TGTGCCAGCAGCCTTAAGTTAGCCGGGGAGCTGTTTTTT,CASSLKLAGELFF
many,-,TRBJ1-6,TRBV14,TGTGCCAGCAGCCGGAAACAGGGAGGCTATAATTCACCCCTCCACTTT,CASSRKQGGYNSPLHF
many,TRBD1,TRBJ1-1,TRBV7-9,TGTGCCAGCACCACAGGGGTGTACACTGAAGCTTTCTTT,CASTTGVYTEAFF
-,-,TRBJ1-3,TRBV12-3/TRBV12-4,TGTGCCAGCAGTGCCTCTCGATCTGGAAACACCATATATTTT,CASSASRSGNTIYF
many,-,TRBJ2-1,TRBV15,TGTGCCACCAGCAGTAGTGTCCTCAATGAGCAGTTCTTC,CATSSSVLNEQFF
many,-,TRBJ2-5,TRBV5-6,TGTGCCAGCAGCTCCACGGGGAGCCAAGAGACCCAGTACTTC,CASSSTGSQETQYF
many,-,TRBJ1-5,TRBV6-1,TGTGCCAGCATTCTCGGTGACAATCAGCCCCAGCATTTT,CASILGDNQPQHF
few,-,TRBJ2-3,TRBV7-6,TGTGCCAGCAGCCAGTCAGGACTCACAGATACGCAGTATTTT,CASSQSGLTDTQYF
few,TRBD2,TRBJ2-7,TRBV5-4,TGTGCCAGCAGCTCGCGGACTAGCGGCACCTCCTACGAGCAGTACTTC,CASSSRTSGTSYEQYF
few,TRBD2,TRBJ2-5,TRBV29-1,TGCAGCGTTGAAGGGCTAGCGGGGGCCTGGGAGACCCAGTACTTC,CSVEGLAGAWETQYF
many,-,TRBJ2-4,TRBV29-1,TGCAGCGTTGGAGATGGGGGCGACATTCAGTACTTC,CSVGDGGDIQYF
-,TRBD1,TRBJ2-6,TRBV3-1,TGTGCCAGCAGCCCCCCACAGGGGTTCTCTGGGGCCAACGTCCTGACTTTC,CASSPPQGFSGANVLTF
many,TRBD1,TRBJ2-1,TRBV9,TGTGCCAGCAGCGTGGGACAGGGGCTTATCGATGAGCAGTTCTTC,CASSVGQGLIDEQFF
many,-,TRBJ1-2,TRBV29-1,TGCAGCGCGTGGCACGAGGGGGGAACTAACTATGGCTACACCTTC,CSAWHEGGTNYGYTF